These 27 T cell receptor beta chains were all obtained from the same sample, sequenced in a study of OX40 agonist ivuxolimab in advanced cancers. The protocol was immunoSEQ multiplex PCR, while the TCRdb copy is restricted to in-frame clones and leaves out a portion. The sample carries about 64,000 clones, 75% to 95% recorded once. The specimen comprised CD4+ or CD8+ T cells sorted from blood, sampled in a trial of the OX40 agonist ivuxolimab. The receptors stem from an adult with an advanced solid tumor such as melanoma, head and neck, liver or kidney cancer.

The rearrangement uses TRBV7-2 and TRBJ1-2; 7 positions match TRBD1. The CDR3 sequence is 18 residues long. The junction had 17 bases not matched to a gene; V was cut back by 5 bases and J by 2 bases. Germline V gene data show CDR1 as SGHTA and CDR2 as FQGNSA. CDR3 bases: TGTGCCAGCAGCCTAAGGACAGGCTCCCACCCCCAAAACTATGGCTACACCTTC. It yields the protein CASSLRTGSHPQNYGYTF.

V usage is TRBV4-1 and J usage is TRBJ2-7; tentatively, D is TRBD2 (6 bases). This CDR3 has 15 residues. Trimming cost V 4 bases and J 0 bases, with 13 bases left between them. Per germline, CDR1 MGHRA and CDR2 YSYEKL. The CDR3 reads CASSPRDSYSYEQYF. The CDR3 DNA reads TGCGCCAGCAGCCCCCGGGACTCCTACTCCTACGAGCAGTACTTC.

V is TRBV6-5 and J is TRBJ1-3; TRBD1 is a possible D gene (5 bases). V lost 4 bases, J lost 3 bases, and 16 bases lay in between. Germline CDR1 MNHEY, CDR2 SVGAGI. The CDR3 extends over 16 amino acids. The DNA for the CDR3 is TGTGCCAGCAGTTTCCGGGACCTGTTTGTTGGAAACACCATATATTTT. As protein: CASSFRDLFVGNTIYF.

The rearrangement joins TRBV30 to TRBJ2-7; possibly TRBD1 for D (6 bases). This CDR3 has 13 residues. CDR1 and CDR2 from the germline V gene are GTSNPN and SVGIG (reference sequence). Between the trimmed V and J ends, which lost 0 bases and 9 bases, there was a span of 15 bases. As DNA, the CDR3 is TGTGCCTGGAGTGTACAACAGGGAGTCTGGCAGTACTTC. The encoded protein is CAWSVQQGVWQYF.

The CDR3 DNA is TGCGCCAGCAGCCTCACAGCCGATGAAGCTTTCTTT. Encoded protein: CASSLTADEAFF. V gene TRBV5-1 combines with J gene TRBJ1-1; D unclear. Germline CDR1 and CDR2: SGHRS and YFSETQ. The CDR3 is 12 residues long. The V gene lost 4 bases and the J gene lost 7 bases, with 11 bases spanning the gap.

The V and J genes are TRBV11-2 and TRBJ2-7; TRBD1 matches at 7 bases. J lost 4 bases, V lost 5 bases, and 11 bases had no gene match. The CDR3 runs to 15 residues. The germline CDR1 and CDR2 sequences are SGHAT and FQNNGV. CDR3 protein: CASSIGVDRLYEQYF. The CDR3 region has the DNA TGTGCCAGCAGCATTGGGGTGGACAGGCTATACGAGCAGTACTTC.

V and J are TRBV27 and TRBJ2-1; 7 nucleotides align to TRBD2. This CDR3 is 16 amino acids long. Germline lookup yields CDR1 MNHEY and CDR2 SMNVEV (reference sequence). J was trimmed by 0 bases and V by 5 bases; bases with no gene match: 7. The chain's CDR3 is CASSGWGGSSYNEQFF. The CDR3 nucleotides read TGTGCCAGCAGTGGGTGGGGGGGGAGCTCCTACAATGAGCAGTTCTTC.

J is TRBJ2-7 and V is TRBV6-5; D tentatively fits TRBD1 or TRBD2 (5 bases each). The CDR3 has 15 amino acids. Per the germline V gene, CDR1 is MNHEY and CDR2 is SVGAGI. The V end lost 6 bases, the J end lost 4 bases, and 19 bases lay between the germline ends. The CDR3 loop reads CASRPGAASSYEQYF. The CDR3 DNA is TGTGCCAGCAGGCCCGGGGCCGCTTCATCTTACGAGCAGTACTTC.

This chain links TRBV7-2 with TRBJ1-2; TRBD1 might be the D (5 bases). The CDR3 totals 15 residues. V was clipped by 4 bases and J by 2 bases, with 14 bases between them. Per germline, CDR1 SGHTA and CDR2 FQGNSA. The CDR3 DNA reads TGTGCCAGCAGCTCCACGCAGGGCGGGAACTATGGCTACACCTTC. Translating gives CASSSTQGGNYGYTF.

The table lists this clone with a few counts. This chain uses TRBV15 with TRBJ2-1; 7 bases are a match to TRBD1. With 0 bases clipped from V and 5 bases from J, the junction kept 4 bases outside the gene matches. The CDR3 sequence is 15 residues long. Germline V CDR1 and CDR2: LNHNV, YYDKDF (reference sequence). CDR3 nucleotides: TGTGCCACCAGCAGAGAGGGGGACAGTGACAATGAGCAGTTCTTC. It is translated as CATSREGDSDNEQFF.

This rearrangement joins TRBV27 to TRBJ1-2; TRBD1 agrees at 8 bases. CDR3 length equals 17 residues. J lost 6 bases, V lost 5 bases, and 17 bases had no gene match. Per the germline V gene, CDR1 is MNHEY and CDR2 is SMNVEV (reference sequence). CDR3 sequence reads: CASSTAGTGQRLNGYTF. CDR3 DNA: TGTGCCAGCAGTACCGCCGGGACAGGACAGAGATTGAATGGCTACACCTTC.

The chain recombines TRBV11-2 with TRBJ2-7; unclear D gene. This CDR3 is 13 amino acids long. The V and J ends lost 5 bases and 7 bases respectively, with 15 bases between them. Germline loops: CDR1 SGHAT, CDR2 FQNNGV. CDR3 nucleotides: TGTGCCAGCAGCCTCCGGACGACGGAAGAGCAGTACTTC. Amino acid sequence: CASSLRTTEEQYF. Drawing the rest from reference TRBV11-2 and TRBJ2-7, the complete variable domain is EAGVAQSPRYKIIEKRQSVAFWCNPISGHATLYWYQQILGQGPKLLIQFQNNGVVDDSQLPKDRFSAERLKGVDSTLKIQPAKLEDSAVYLCASSLRTTEEQYFGPGTRLTVT.

This clone was recorded once. In nucleotides, the CDR3 is TGCGCCAGCAGTGAAGACATCCCGGGACTAGCGGGGGCATACGAGCAGTACTTC. Protein sequence: CASSEDIPGLAGAYEQYF. J is TRBJ2-7 and V is TRBV10-1; 14 positions agree with TRBD2. V trimming: 3 bases; J trimming: 4 bases; junction bases outside the gene matches: 11. CDR3 length: 18 residues. Germline assignment: CDR1 WNHNN and CDR2 SYGVQD (reference sequence).

The chain employs TRBV9 and TRBJ2-7; 7 nucleotides align to TRBD2. The germline V gene has CDR1 SGDLS and CDR2 YYNGEE. Trimming took 0 bases from V and 2 from J; bases not matched to a gene: 8. This CDR3 comprises 16 residues. In DNA, the CDR3 is TGTGCCAGCAGCGTAGCCGGAGGGAGGGCCCCCTACGAGCAGTACTTC. Its translation is CASSVAGGRAPYEQYF.

The V gene is TRBV5-1, the J gene TRBJ1-1; D gene ambiguous. The CDR3 totals 16 residues. The V and J ends lost 4 bases and 2 bases respectively, with 18 bases between them. Germline loops: CDR1 SGHRS, CDR2 YFSETQ. The CDR3 loop is CASSVTGRLANTEAFF. Here the CDR3 DNA reads TGCGCCAGCAGCGTAACTGGACGATTGGCCAACACTGAAGCTTTCTTT.

This chain joins TRBV19 and TRBJ2-3; 9 bases line up with TRBD1. The V gene's germline CDR1 is LNHDA and CDR2 SQIVND (reference sequence). The trim removed 2 bases at V and 6 bases at J, leaving 9 bases unmatched. The CDR3 contains 16 residues. The CDR3 nucleotides read TGTGCCAGTAGTATATCTTGGGGACAGGGTTGGGATACGCAGTATTTT. Encoded protein: CASSISWGQGWDTQYF. Together with reference TRBV19 and TRBJ2-3, the CDR3 gives the full variable domain: DGGITQSPKYLFRKEGQNVTLSCEQNLNHDAMYWYRQDPGQGLRLIYYSQIVNDFQKGDIAEGYSVSREKKESFPLTVTSAQKNPTAFYLCASSISWGQGWDTQYFGPGTRLTVL.

This clone was counted between two and nine times. The CDR3 nucleotides are TGTGCCAGTAGTAACGGTCAGCCCCAGCATTTT. Translated, it gives CASSNGQPQHF. This chain uses TRBV19 with TRBJ1-5; no clear D. The germline V gene encodes CDR1 LNHDA and CDR2 SQIVND (reference sequence). The CDR3 covers 11 residues. The V gene lost 4 bases and the J gene lost 6 bases, with 4 bases spanning the gap.

The chain employs TRBV7-2 and TRBJ2-5; D is ambiguous. Between the trimmed V and J ends, which lost 2 bases and 4 bases, there was a span of 8 bases. The CDR3 contains 13 residues. The germline V gene has CDR1 SGHTA and CDR2 FQGNSA. DNA for the CDR3: TGTGCCAGCAGCTTATGGGGTGGAGAGACCCAGTACTTC. It translates to CASSLWGGETQYF.

The J gene is TRBJ2-5, the V gene TRBV6-6; 12 nucleotides line up with TRBD1. CDR1 is MNHNY, CDR2 SVGAGI, per germline (reference sequence). Germline trimming cut 2 bases from V and 6 bases from J; bases unmatched to any gene: 7. There are 16 residues in the CDR3. In DNA form, the CDR3 reads TGTGCCAGCAGTTACCTCGGGACAGGGGGCATGAAGACCCAGTACTTC. Encoded protein: CASSYLGTGGMKTQYF.

The V call is TRBV7-2, the J call TRBJ1-2; D might be TRBD1 (6 bases). The V gene lost 2 bases and the J gene lost 5 bases, with 12 bases spanning the gap. The CDR3 has 14 amino acids. Germline values: CDR1 SGHTA, CDR2 FQGNSA. The CDR3: CASSLSNQGYGYTF. CDR3 sequence (DNA): TGTGCCAGCAGCTTATCTAATCAGGGGTATGGCTACACCTTC. The full variable domain, with the rest looked up from reference TRBV7-2 and TRBJ1-2, is GAGVSQSPSNKVTEKGKDVELRCDPISGHTALYWYRQSLGQGLEFLIYFQGNSAPDKSGLPSDRFSAERTGGSVSTLTIQRTQQEDSAVYLCASSLSNQGYGYTFGSGTRLTVV.

CDR3 DNA: TGTGCCAGCAGCAGAGGACTAGCGGGAGAAGTCGAGCAGTACTTC. As protein: CASSRGLAGEVEQYF. The chain is built from TRBV5-4 and TRBJ2-7; 13 positions agree with TRBD2. With 4 bases clipped from V and 6 bases from J, the junction kept 7 bases outside the gene matches. This CDR3 spans 15 amino acids. From germline, CDR1 is SGHNT and CDR2 YYREEE (reference sequence).

The J gene is TRBJ2-5, the V gene TRBV28, with 9 bases identical to TRBD2. CDR3 length equals 15 residues. The V and J ends lost 8 bases and 2 bases, in that order; junction bases with no gene match: 9. Germline V CDR1 and CDR2: MDHEN, SYDVKM. DNA of the CDR3: TGTGCCAGCGGGGTTAGCGGGAGAGGACAAGAGACCCAGTACTTC. The encoded protein is CASGVSGRGQETQYF.

V gene TRBV10-3 combines with J gene TRBJ1-2, with 9 bases aligning to TRBD1. The junction had 4 bases not matched to a gene; V was cut back by 4 bases and J by 4 bases. The CDR3 runs 14 residues. The V gene's germline CDR1 is ENHRY and CDR2 SYGVKD. The CDR3 sequence: CAISVTGGRYGYTF. The DNA of the CDR3 is TGTGCCATCAGTGTTACAGGGGGCCGCTATGGCTACACCTTC.

The V call is TRBV9, the J call TRBJ1-4; D might be TRBD1 (6 bases). Trimming removed 2 bases from V and 2 bases from J, with 13 bases in between. From germline, CDR1 is SGDLS and CDR2 YYNGEE. This CDR3 has 16 amino acids. CDR3 nucleotides: TGTGCCAGCAGCGTCTACAGGGTCGGGACTAATGAAAAACTGTTTTTT. Translated, it gives CASSVYRVGTNEKLFF.

The rearrangement uses TRBV7-2 and TRBJ2-1, with D tentatively TRBD1 or TRBD2 (5 bases each). CDR3 length: 15 residues. Germline CDR1 reads SGHTA; CDR2 reads FQGNSA. V lost 1 base, J lost 6 bases, and 13 bases lay in between. The CDR3 DNA reads as TGTGCCAGCAGCTTAGTAGCGCTGGGGCCCAATGAGCAGTTCTTC. Protein product: CASSLVALGPNEQFF.

The chain links TRBV5-1 to TRBJ1-4; tentatively, D is TRBD1 (5 bases). The CDR3 has 17 amino acids. V was pared by 0 bases and J by 0 bases, with 12 bases between. Germline CDR1 is SGHRS and CDR2 is YFSETQ. This CDR3 is CASSLVGAPATNEKLFF. The CDR3, as DNA: TGCGCCAGCAGCTTGGTCGGGGCGCCGGCAACTAATGAAAAACTGTTTTTT.

The CDR3 sequence: CASLDWSSGNTIYF. In DNA, the CDR3 is TGTGCCAGCCTCGACTGGAGCTCTGGAAACACCATATATTTT. The chain combines TRBV6-1 with TRBJ1-3; D is undetermined. Germline CDR1 is MNHNS and CDR2 is SASEGT. V was clipped by 8 bases and J by 0 bases, with 11 bases between them. This CDR3 has 14 amino acids.